This TCR beta chain was profiled in a study of identical twins. V dropped 5 bases and J dropped 2; count of bases not matched to a gene: 4. Germline V lookup: CDR1 DFQATT, CDR2 SNEGSKA (reference sequence). CDR3 length: 13 amino acids. After template switching added a universal primer site, the resulting cDNA carried unique molecular identifiers. TCRdb analysed the 5' RACE reads with MiXCR anew, one entry per CDR3 protein. The repertoire includes some 660,000 distinct CDR3 sequences, 8.6% of them detected once, and approximately 0.89% sits in the top ten. Broader study findings: Abundant beta clonotypes from cord blood bore fewer insertions; memory repertoires lacked this pattern.

This clonotype has just a few counts. Its antigen is currently unknown. Separately, the same data were catalogued under a study of yellow fever vaccine responses in identical twins. From that study: Reportedly, the T cell response mounted by twins to vaccine seemed partly convergent, partly personalized.

Source material: PBMCs. This clonotype originated in a young woman in good health. The chain couples TRBV20-1 to TRBJ2-3; TRBD2 matches at 7 bases. In nucleotides, the CDR3 is TGCAGTGCTGTAGGACTAGACACAGATACGCAGTATTTT. Translating it yields CSAVGLDTDTQYF.